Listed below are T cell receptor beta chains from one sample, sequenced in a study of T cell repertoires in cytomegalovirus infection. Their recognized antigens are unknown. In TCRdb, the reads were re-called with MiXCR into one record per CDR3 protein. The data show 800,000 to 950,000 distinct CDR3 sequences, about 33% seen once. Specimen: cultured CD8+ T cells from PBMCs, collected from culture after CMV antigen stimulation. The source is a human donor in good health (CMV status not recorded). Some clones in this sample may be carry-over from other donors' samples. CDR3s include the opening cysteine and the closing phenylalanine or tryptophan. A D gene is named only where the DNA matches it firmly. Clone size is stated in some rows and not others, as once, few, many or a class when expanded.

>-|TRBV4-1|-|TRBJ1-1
CASSQLTGINTEAFF
TGCGCCAGCAGCCAACTCACGGGGATAAACACTGAAGCTTTCTTT
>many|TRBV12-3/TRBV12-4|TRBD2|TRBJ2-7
CASSLVFREGPLSYEQYF
TGTGCCAGCAGTTTAGTTTTTAGGGAGGGACCCCTCTCCTACGAGCAGTACTTC
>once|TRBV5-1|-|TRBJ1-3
CASKGTANSGNTIYF
TGCGCCAGCAAAGGAACCGCCAACTCTGGAAACACCATATATTTT
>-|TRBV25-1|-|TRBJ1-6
CASSERYYNSPLHF
TGTGCCAGCAGTGAAAGATACTATAATTCACCCCTCCACTTT
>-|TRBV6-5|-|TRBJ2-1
CASRGGHYNEQFF
TGTGCCAGCAGAGGGGGGCACTACAATGAGCAGTTCTTC
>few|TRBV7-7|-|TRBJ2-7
CASSPGIGYEQYF
TGTGCTAGCAGCCCGGGCATCGGTTACGAGCAGTACTTC
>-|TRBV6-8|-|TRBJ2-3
CASSYLAGSGTDTQYF
TGTGCCAGCAGTTATCTAGCAGGGAGTGGCACAGATACGCAGTATTTT
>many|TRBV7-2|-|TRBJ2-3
CASAVWGFTDTQYF
TGTGCCAGCGCCGTCTGGGGTTTCACAGATACGCAGTATTTT
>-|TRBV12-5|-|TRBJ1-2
CASGLPTEGWYGYTF
TGTGCTAGTGGTTTGCCCACCGAGGGGTGGTATGGCTACACCTTC
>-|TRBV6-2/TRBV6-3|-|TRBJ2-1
CASSYIKAAGNEQFF
TGTGCCAGCAGTTACATAAAGGCGGCGGGGAATGAGCAGTTCTTC
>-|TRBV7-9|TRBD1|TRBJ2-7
CASSPLPGQGDEQYF
TGTGCCAGCAGCCCACTGCCGGGACAGGGGGACGAGCAGTACTTC
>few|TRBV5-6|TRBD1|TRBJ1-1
CASSLLPLNRGRTEAFF
TGTGCCAGCAGCTTGCTCCCACTGAACAGGGGGCGCACTGAAGCTTTCTTT
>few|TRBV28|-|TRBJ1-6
CASTLSGGLISPLHF
TGTGCCAGCACCCTGTCCGGGGGGCTAATTTCACCCCTCCACTTT
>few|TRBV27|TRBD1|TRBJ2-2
CASSLAGGAWTGELFF
TGTGCCAGCAGTTTGGCAGGGGGCGCCTGGACCGGGGAGCTGTTTTTT
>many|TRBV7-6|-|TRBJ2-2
CAIGTGELFF
TGTGCTATAGGAACCGGGGAGCTGTTTTTT
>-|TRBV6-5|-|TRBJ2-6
CASSSRAGHSGANVLTF
TGTGCCAGCAGTAGCCGGGCCGGCCACTCTGGGGCCAACGTCCTGACTTTC
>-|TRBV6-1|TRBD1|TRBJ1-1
CASSWTGFTEAFF
TGTGCCAGCAGTTGGACAGGATTCACTGAAGCTTTCTTT
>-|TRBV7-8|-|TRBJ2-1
CASSLDPGVYNEQFF
TGTGCCAGCAGCTTAGACCCGGGCGTTTACAATGAGCAGTTCTTC
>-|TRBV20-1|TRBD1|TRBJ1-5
CSTQGAQKASNQPQHF
TGCAGTACACAGGGGGCTCAGAAAGCTAGCAATCAGCCCCAGCATTTT
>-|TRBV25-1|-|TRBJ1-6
CASSEGYSSPLHF
TGTGCCAGCAGTGAGGGGTATAGTTCACCCCTCCACTTT
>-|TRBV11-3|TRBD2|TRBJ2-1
CASSFSGGPGNEQFF
TGTGCCAGCAGCTTTAGCGGGGGCCCCGGGAATGAGCAGTTCTTC
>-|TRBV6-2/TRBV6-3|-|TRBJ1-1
CASSSVRDTNTEAFF
TGTGCCAGCAGCAGTGTTCGGGACACGAACACTGAAGCTTTCTTT
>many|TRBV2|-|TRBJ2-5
CASSEAAYAYETQYF
TGTGCCAGCAGTGAGGCGGCCTATGCGTACGAGACCCAGTACTTC
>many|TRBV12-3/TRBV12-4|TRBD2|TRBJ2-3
CASSLSGGALDTQYF
TGTGCCAGCAGCTTAAGCGGGGGGGCCTTAGATACGCAGTATTTT
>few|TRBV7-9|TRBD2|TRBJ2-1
CASRSLAGYNEQFF
TGTGCCAGCAGGAGTCTAGCGGGATACAATGAGCAGTTCTTC
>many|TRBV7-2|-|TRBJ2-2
CASSRGFTDTGELFF
TGTGCCAGCAGCCGGGGATTCACCGACACCGGGGAGCTGTTTTTT